The entry below describes one TCR beta chain. Germline-derived CDR1 and CDR2 are MNHEY and SVGAGI. The length of the CDR3 is 14 residues. The ends were cut back, 0 bases at V and 4 bases at J, with 7 bases in the middle. The data stem from a study of blood T cell repertoires in COVID-19. Turning to the study itself: The samples span acute and convalescent COVID-19 from the United States, Italy and Spain.

This table comes from immunoSEQ multiplex PCR, and its TCRdb copy is limited to in-frame clones, with some not included. The sample records 250,000 or so clones, around nine tenths being singletons. Recruits, aged roughly 18 to 95 years, lived in approximately 26 US areas. Two negative PCRs, clearance, or symptom resolution were required of recovered Cohort 3 donors. The sequence derives from a woman in her forties or fifties who had recovered from COVID-19. Input material: PBMCs or T cells enriched from blood (not recorded which). The chain carries TRBV6-5 and TRBJ2-1; D is undetermined. The CDR3 protein is CASSYSPVYNEQFF. CDR3 nucleotide sequence: TGTGCCAGCAGTTACTCGCCAGTATACAATGAGCAGTTCTTC.